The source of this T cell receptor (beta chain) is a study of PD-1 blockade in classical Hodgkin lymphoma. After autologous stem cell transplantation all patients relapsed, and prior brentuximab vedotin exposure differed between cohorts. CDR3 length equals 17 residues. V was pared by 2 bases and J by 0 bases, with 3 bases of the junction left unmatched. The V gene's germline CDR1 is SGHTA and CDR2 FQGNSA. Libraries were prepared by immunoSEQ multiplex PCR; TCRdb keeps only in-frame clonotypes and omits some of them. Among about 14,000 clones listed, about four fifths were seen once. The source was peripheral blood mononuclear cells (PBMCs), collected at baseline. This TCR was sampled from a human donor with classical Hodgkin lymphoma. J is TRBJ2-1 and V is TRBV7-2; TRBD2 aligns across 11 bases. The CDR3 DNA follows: TGTGCCAGCAGCTTACTAGCGGGGGGTTACTCCTACAATGAGCAGTTCTTC. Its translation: CASSLLAGGYSYNEQFF.